These T cell receptor beta chains were read from a single sample in a study of blood T cell repertoires in COVID-19. The method was immunoSEQ multiplex PCR; TCRdb's version includes in-frame clones alone and lacks a portion of them. The repertoire has tens of thousands of clones, around 90% of them found once; the top ten carry around 4.5%. Sequenced material: peripheral blood. These receptors were collected from a woman at least 80 years old with active or convalescent COVID-19. CDR3s include the opening cysteine and the closing phenylalanine or tryptophan. The D gene is left open where the match is weak. Size is omitted from some rows. Given values are once, few, many or a class for expanded clones.

j_call	d_call	clone_size	v_call	cdr3_aa	cdr3_nt
TRBJ2-1	TRBD2	.	TRBV5-1	CASSLPSGSPGEQFF	TGCGCCAGCAGCTTGCCTAGCGGGAGTCCGGGTGAGCAGTTCTTC
TRBJ2-2	TRBD1	.	TRBV19	CASSFRTGPTGELFF	TGTGCCAGTAGCTTTAGGACAGGCCCAACCGGGGAGCTGTTTTTT
TRBJ1-2	TRBD1	.	TRBV28	CASSVGQANYGYTF	TGTGCCAGCAGTGTGGGACAGGCTAACTATGGCTACACCTTC
TRBJ1-5	TRBD1	once	TRBV9	CASSQGQTDQPQHF	TGTGCCAGCAGCCAGGGACAGACGGACCAGCCCCAGCATTTT
TRBJ2-3	.	.	TRBV19	CASSMARGSKDTQYF	TGTGCCAGTAGTATGGCCCGGGGTTCCAAAGATACGCAGTATTTT
TRBJ2-7	.	.	TRBV28	CASSSRGPPSYEQYF	TGTGCCAGCAGTTCTAGGGGTCCACCTTCCTACGAGCAGTACTTC
TRBJ2-1	TRBD2	.	TRBV3-1/TRBV3-2	CASSQDLAGGPQFF	TGTGCCAGCAGCCAAGATTTAGCGGGAGGCCCCCAGTTCTTC
TRBJ1-1	.	.	TRBV19	CASSIATGRGPTEAFF	TGTGCCAGTAGTATAGCAACAGGTCGAGGTCCCACTGAAGCTTTCTTT
TRBJ2-3	.	.	TRBV15	CATSPRQNTDTQYF	TGTGCCACCAGCCCGAGACAGAACACAGATACGCAGTATTTT
TRBJ1-2	.	.	TRBV28	CASSLRTVGPHYGYTF	TGTGCCAGCAGTCTTCGGACAGTTGGGCCGCACTATGGCTACACCTTC
TRBJ1-2	.	few	TRBV28	CASSTQGRLYGYTF	TGTGCCAGCAGTACACAGGGCCGGCTATATGGCTACACCTTC
TRBJ2-7	.	.	TRBV21-1	CALQQGKQYF	TGTGCCCTACAGCAGGGTAAGCAGTACTTC
TRBJ2-7	.	.	TRBV18	CASSAWGRPSFGNEQYF	TGTGCCAGCTCAGCCTGGGGCAGACCCTCCTTTGGGAACGAGCAGTACTTC
TRBJ2-7	.	once	TRBV19	CASSIRQNYEQYF	TGTGCCAGTAGTATACGACAGAACTACGAGCAGTACTTC
TRBJ1-5	.	once	TRBV7-9	CASSSGPQGSNQPQHF	TGTGCCAGCAGCTCCGGGCCACAGGGCTCCAATCAGCCCCAGCATTTT
TRBJ2-1	TRBD1	.	TRBV4-3	CASSQGFRTGTLNEQFF	TGCGCCAGCAGCCAAGGCTTTAGGACAGGGACACTAAATGAGCAGTTCTTC
TRBJ2-3	.	.	TRBV9	CASSVEGRGDTQYF	TGTGCCAGCAGCGTAGAAGGCAGGGGAGATACGCAGTATTTT
TRBJ1-1	.	.	TRBV5-1	CASSLVQLHTEAFF	TGCGCCAGCAGCTTGGTACAGCTCCACACTGAAGCTTTCTTT